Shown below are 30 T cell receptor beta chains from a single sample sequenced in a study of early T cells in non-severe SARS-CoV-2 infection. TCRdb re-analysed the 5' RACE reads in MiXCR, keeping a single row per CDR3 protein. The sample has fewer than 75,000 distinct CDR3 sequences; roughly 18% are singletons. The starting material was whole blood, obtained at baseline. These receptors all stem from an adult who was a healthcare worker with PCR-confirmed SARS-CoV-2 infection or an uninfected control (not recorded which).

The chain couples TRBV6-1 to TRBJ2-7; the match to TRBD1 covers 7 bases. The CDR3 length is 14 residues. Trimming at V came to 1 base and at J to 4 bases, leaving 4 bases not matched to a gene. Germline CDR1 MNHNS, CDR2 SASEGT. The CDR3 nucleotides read TGTGCCAGCAGTGAAGACGGCAGGGGGTACGAGCAGTACTTC. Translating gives CASSEDGRGYEQYF.

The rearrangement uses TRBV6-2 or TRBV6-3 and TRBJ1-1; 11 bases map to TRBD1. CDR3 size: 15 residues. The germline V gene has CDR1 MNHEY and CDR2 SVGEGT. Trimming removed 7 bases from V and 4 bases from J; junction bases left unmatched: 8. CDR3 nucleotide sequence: TGTGCCAGCACCGGGGACAGGGGGTATGTCACTGAAGCTTTCTTT. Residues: CASTGDRGYVTEAFF.

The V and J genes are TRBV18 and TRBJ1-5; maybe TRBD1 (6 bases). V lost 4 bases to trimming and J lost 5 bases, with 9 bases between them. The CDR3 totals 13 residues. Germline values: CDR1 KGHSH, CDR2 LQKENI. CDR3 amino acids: CASSRGGHQPQHF. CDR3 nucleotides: TGTGCCAGCTCACGCGGGGGCCATCAGCCCCAGCATTTT.

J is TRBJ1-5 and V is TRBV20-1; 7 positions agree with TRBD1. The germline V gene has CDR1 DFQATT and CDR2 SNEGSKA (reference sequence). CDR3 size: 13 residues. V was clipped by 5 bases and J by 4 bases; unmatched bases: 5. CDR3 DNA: TGCAGTGCTGGAAACAGGGGAAATCAGCCCCAGCATTTT. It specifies CSAGNRGNQPQHF.

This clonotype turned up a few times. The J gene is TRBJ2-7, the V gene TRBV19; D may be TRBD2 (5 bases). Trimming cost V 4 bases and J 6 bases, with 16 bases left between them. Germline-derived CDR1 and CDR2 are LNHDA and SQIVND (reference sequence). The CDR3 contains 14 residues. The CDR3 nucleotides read TGTGCCAGTAGTAACGGGGTCAGTCCTCTCGAGCAGTACTTC. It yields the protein CASSNGVSPLEQYF.

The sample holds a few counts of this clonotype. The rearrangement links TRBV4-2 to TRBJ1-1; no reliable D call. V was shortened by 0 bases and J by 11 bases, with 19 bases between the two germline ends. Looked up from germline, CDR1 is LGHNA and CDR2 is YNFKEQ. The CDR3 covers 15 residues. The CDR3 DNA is TGTGCCAGCAGCCAAGATCAGGCCCAGGTTATGGGGGCTTTCTTT. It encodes CASSQDQAQVMGAFF.

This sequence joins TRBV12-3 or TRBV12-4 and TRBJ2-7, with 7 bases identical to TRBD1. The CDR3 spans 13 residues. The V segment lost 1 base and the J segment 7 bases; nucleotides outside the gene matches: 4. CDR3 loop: CASSLVQGLEQYF. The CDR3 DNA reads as TGTGCCAGCAGTTTAGTACAGGGGTTGGAGCAGTACTTC.

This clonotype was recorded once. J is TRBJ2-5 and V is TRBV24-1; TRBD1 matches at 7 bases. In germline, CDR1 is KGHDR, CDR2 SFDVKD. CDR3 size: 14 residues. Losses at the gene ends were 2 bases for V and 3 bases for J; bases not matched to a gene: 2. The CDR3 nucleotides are TGTGCCACCAGTGATTGGCAGGGGGAAGAGACCCAGTACTTC. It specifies CATSDWQGEETQYF.

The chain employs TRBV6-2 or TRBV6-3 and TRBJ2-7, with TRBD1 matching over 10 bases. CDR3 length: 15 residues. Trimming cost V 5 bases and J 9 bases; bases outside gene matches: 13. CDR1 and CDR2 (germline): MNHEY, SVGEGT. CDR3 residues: CASSNQVRRDRGQYF. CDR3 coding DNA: TGTGCCAGCAGTAACCAGGTCCGCCGGGACAGGGGGCAGTACTTC.

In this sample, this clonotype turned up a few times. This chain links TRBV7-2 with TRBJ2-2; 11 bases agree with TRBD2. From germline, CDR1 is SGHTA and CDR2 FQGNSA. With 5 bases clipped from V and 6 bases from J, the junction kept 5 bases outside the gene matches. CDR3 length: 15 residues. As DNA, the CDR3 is TGTGCCAGCAGCCTTACTAGCGGGAGCGCCGGGGAGCTGTTTTTT. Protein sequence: CASSLTSGSAGELFF.

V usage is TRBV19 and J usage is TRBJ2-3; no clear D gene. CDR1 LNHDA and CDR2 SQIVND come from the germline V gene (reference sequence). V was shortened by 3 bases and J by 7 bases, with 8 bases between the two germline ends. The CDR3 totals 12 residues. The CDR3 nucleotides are TGTGCCAGTAGTATTGATGGACATACGCAGTATTTT. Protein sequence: CASSIDGHTQYF.

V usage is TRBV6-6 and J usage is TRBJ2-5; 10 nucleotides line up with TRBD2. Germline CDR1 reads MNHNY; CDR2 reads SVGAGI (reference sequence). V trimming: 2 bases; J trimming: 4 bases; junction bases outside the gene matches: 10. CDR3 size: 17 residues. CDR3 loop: CASSYGLAGVGRETQYF. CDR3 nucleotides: TGTGCCAGCAGTTACGGGCTAGCGGGAGTGGGACGAGAGACCCAGTACTTC.

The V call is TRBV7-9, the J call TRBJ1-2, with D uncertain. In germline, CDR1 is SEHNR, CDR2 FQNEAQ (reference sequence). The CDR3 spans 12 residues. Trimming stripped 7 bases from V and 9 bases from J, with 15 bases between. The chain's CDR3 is CASTPRTDSYTF. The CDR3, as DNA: TGTGCCAGCACCCCCCGGACGGATAGCTACACCTTC.

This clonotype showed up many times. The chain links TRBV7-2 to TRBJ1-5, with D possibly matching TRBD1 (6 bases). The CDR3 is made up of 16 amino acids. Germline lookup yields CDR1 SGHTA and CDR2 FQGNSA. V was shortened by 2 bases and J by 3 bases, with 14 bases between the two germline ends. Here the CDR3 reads CASSLLLNRANQPQHF. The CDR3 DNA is TGTGCCAGCAGCTTATTACTAAACAGGGCCAATCAGCCCCAGCATTTT.

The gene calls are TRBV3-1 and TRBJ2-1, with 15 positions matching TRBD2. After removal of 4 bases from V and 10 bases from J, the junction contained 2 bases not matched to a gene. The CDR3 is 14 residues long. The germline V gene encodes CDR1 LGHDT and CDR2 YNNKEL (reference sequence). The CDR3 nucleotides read TGTGCCAGCAGCCCCGGACTAGCGGGGGGGGAGCAGTTCTTC. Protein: CASSPGLAGGEQFF.

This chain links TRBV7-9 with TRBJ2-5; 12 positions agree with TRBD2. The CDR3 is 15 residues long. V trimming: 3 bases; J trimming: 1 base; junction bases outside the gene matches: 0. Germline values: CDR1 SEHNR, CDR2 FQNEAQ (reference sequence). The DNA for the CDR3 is TGTGCCAGCAGCTTGACTAGCGGGAGCCAAGAGACCCAGTACTTC. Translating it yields CASSLTSGSQETQYF.

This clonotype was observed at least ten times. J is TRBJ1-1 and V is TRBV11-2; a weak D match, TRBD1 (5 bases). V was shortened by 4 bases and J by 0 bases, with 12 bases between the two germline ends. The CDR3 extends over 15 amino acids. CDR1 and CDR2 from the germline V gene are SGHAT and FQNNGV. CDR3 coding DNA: TGTGCCAGCAGCTCCTCAGGGCTCATGAACACTGAAGCTTTCTTT. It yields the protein CASSSSGLMNTEAFF.

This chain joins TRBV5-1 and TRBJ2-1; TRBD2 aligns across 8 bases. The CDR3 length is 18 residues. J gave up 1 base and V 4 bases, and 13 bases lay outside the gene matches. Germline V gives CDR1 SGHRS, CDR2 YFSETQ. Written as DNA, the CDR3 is TGCGCCAGCAGCCCCTACGCGAGCGGGAGAGCTTCCTACAATGAGCAGTTCTTC. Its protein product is CASSPYASGRASYNEQFF.

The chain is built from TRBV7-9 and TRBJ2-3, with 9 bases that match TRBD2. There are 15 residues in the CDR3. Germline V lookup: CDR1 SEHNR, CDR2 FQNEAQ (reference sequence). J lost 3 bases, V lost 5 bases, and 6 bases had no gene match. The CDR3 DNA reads TGTGCCAGCAGCCCGGTGCTAGCGGGGACAGATACGCAGTATTTT. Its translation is CASSPVLAGTDTQYF.

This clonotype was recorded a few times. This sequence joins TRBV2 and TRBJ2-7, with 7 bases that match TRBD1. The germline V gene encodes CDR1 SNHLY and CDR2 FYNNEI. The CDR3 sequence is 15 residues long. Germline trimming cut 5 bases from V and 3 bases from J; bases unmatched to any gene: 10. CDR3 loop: CASSLGVAGGYEQYF. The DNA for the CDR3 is TGTGCCAGCAGTCTCGGGGTGGCAGGGGGCTACGAGCAGTACTTC.

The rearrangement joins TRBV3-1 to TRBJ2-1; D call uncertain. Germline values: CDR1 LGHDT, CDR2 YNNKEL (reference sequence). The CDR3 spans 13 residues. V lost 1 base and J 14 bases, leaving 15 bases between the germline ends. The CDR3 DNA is TGTGCCAGCAGCCAAGGACAACAAGCGAAGGAGTTCTTC. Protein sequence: CASSQGQQAKEFF.

CDR3 loop: CSARGGGNQPQHF. In DNA form, the CDR3 reads TGCAGTGCTAGAGGGGGCGGCAATCAGCCCCAGCATTTT. The chain has TRBV20-1 and TRBJ1-5; D is possibly TRBD1 (5 bases). CDR1 and CDR2 (germline): DFQATT, SNEGSKA (reference sequence). V shed 1 base and J shed 2 bases, with 6 bases lying between them. The CDR3 extends over 13 amino acids.

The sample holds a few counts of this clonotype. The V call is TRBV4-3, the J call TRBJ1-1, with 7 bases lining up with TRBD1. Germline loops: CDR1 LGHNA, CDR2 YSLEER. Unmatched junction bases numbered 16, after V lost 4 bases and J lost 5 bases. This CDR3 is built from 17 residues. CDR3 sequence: CASSRKVGGISITEAFF. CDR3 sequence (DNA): TGCGCCAGCAGCCGAAAGGTAGGGGGCATATCGATTACTGAAGCTTTCTTT.

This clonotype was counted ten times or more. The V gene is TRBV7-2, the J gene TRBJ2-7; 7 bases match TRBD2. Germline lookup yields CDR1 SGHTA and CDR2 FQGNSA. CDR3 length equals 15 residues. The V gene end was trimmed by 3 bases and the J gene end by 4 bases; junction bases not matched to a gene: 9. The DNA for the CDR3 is TGTGCCAGCAGCTTTGAGACTAGCCGAATTTACGAGCAGTACTTC. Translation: CASSFETSRIYEQYF.

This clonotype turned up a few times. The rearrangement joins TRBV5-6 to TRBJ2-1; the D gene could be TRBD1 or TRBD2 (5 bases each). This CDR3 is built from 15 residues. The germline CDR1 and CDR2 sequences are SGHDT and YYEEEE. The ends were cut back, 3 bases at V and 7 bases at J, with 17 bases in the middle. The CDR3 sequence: CASSYRGSGINEQFF. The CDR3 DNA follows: TGTGCCAGCAGCTACCGGGGCTCGGGCATAAATGAGCAGTTCTTC.

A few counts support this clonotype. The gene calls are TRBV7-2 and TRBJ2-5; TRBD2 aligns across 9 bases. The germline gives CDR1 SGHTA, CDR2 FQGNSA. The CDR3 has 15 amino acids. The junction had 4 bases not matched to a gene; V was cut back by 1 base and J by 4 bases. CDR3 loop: CASSLGGRAIETQYF. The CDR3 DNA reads TGTGCCAGCAGCTTAGGCGGGAGGGCCATAGAGACCCAGTACTTC. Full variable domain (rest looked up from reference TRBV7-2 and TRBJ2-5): GAGVSQSPSNKVTEKGKDVELRCDPISGHTALYWYRQSLGQGLEFLIYFQGNSAPDKSGLPSDRFSAERTGGSVSTLTIQRTQQEDSAVYLCASSLGGRAIETQYFGPGTRLLVL.

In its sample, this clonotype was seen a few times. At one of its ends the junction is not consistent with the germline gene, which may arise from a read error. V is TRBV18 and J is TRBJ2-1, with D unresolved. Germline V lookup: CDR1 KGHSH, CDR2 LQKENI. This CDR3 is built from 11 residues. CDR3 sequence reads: CASSETLEQIF. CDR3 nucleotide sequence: TGTGCCAGCTCCGAGACCCTGGAGCAGATCTTC.

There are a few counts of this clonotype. The CDR3 sequence: CASSYSGIRGEQFF. DNA for the CDR3: TGTGCCAGCAGTTATAGCGGGATACGGGGTGAGCAGTTCTTC. The rearrangement uses TRBV6-2 or TRBV6-3 and TRBJ2-1; 8 nucleotides line up with TRBD2. This CDR3 is 14 amino acids long. Germline CDR1 is MNHEY and CDR2 is SVGEGT. V trimming: 3 bases; J trimming: 9 bases; junction bases outside the gene matches: 7.

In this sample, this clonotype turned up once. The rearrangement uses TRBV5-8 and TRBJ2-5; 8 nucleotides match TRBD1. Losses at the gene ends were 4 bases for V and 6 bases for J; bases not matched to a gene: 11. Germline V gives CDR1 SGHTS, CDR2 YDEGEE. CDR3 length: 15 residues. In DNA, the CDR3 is TGTGCCAGCAGCACTTCTTCAGGGGGCTTGAAGACCCAGTACTTC. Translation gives CASSTSSGGLKTQYF.

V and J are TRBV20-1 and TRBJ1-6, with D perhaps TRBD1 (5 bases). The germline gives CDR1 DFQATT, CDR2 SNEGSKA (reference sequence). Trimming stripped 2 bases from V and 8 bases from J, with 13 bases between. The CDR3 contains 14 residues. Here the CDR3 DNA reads TGCAGTGCTAGACCGCAGGGTTCTTATTCACCCCTCCACTTT. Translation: CSARPQGSYSPLHF.